Reported below is one TCR beta chain. Its antigen is as yet unknown. Profiling relied on immunoSEQ multiplex PCR, and the TCRdb table lists in-frame clones only, not all of them. This table has around 12,000 clones, around 80% appearing once. The source of the sample is a study of somatic mutations in cytotoxic T cells in rheumatoid arthritis. The study, taken as a whole, reports: Researchers did not know the antigen targets of the expanded CD8+ clones.

V lost 5 bases, J lost 5 bases, and 4 bases lay in between. In germline, CDR1 is SNHLY, CDR2 FYNNEI. The CDR3 loop spans 10 amino acids. The TCR comes from an adult with rheumatoid arthritis. The sequencing sample was made of CD8+ T cells sorted from blood. The J gene is TRBJ2-7, the V gene TRBV2; no firm D call. CDR3 nucleotides: TGTGCCAGCAGTCTGCACGAGCAGTACTTC. Its translation: CASSLHEQYF.